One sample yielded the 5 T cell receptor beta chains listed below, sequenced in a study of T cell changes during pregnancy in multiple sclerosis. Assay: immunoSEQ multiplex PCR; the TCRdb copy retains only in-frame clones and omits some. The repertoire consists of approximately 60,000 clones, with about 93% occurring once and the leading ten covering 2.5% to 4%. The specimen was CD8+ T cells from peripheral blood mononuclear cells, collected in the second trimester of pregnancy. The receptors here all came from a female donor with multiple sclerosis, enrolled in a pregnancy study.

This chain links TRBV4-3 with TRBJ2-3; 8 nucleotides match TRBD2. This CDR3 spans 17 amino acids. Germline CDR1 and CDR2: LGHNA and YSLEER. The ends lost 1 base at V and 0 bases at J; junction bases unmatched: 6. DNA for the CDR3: TGCGCCAGCAGCCAAGGGGAGCGGGGGTTTAGCACAGATACGCAGTATTTT. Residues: CASSQGERGFSTDTQYF.

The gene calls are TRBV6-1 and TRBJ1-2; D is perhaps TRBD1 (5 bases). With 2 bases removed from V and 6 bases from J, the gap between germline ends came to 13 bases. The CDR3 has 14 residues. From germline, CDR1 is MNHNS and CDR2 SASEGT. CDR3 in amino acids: CASSERWRGNGYTF. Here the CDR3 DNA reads TGTGCCAGCAGTGAACGGTGGCGGGGGAATGGCTACACCTTC.

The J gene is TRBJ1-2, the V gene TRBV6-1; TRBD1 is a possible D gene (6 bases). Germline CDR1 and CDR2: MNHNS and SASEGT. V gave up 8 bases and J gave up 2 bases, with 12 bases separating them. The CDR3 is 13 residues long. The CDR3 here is CASLGHLNYGYTF. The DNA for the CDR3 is TGTGCCAGCCTGGGACATCTAAACTATGGCTACACCTTC.

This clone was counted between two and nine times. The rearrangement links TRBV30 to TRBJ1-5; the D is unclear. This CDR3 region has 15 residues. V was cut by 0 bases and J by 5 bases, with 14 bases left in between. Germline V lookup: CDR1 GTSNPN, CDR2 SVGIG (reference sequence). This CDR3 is CAWSVRSGNDQPQHF. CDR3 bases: TGTGCCTGGAGTGTCCGGTCCGGGAACGATCAGCCCCAGCATTTT.

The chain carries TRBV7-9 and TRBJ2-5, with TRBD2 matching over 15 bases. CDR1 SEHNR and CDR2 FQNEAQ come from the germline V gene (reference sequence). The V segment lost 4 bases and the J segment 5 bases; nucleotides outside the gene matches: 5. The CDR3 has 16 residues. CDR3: CASSYGLAGGPETQYF. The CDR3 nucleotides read TGTGCCAGCAGCTACGGACTAGCGGGAGGGCCCGAGACCCAGTACTTC. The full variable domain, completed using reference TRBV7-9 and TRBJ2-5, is DTGVSQNPRHKITKRGQNVTFRCDPISEHNRLYWYRQTLGQGPEFLTYFQNEAQLEKSRLLSDRFSAERPKGSFSTLEIQRTEQGDSAMYLCASSYGLAGGPETQYFGPGTRLLVL.